This entry lists 22 T cell receptor beta chains sequenced from one sample in a study of cytomegalovirus exposure and HLA in healthy donors. Primers for the PCR totalled 60 Vbeta and 13 Jbeta. Libraries were prepared by immunoSEQ multiplex PCR; TCRdb keeps only in-frame clonotypes and omits some of them. The table shows about 130,000 clones, with approximately 73% occurring only once. Sequencing was performed on PBMCs. Receptors were obtained from a man aged 55 to 69 in good health and CMV-seropositive.

This sequence joins TRBV19 and TRBJ2-3; D unresolved. Trimming removed 3 bases from V and 5 bases from J, with 3 bases in between. The CDR3 is 11 amino acids. CDR1 and CDR2 (germline): LNHDA, SQIVND (reference sequence). The CDR3 DNA sequence: TGTGCCAGTAGTATTCAAGATACGCAGTATTTT. Amino acid sequence: CASSIQDTQYF.

The sample holds one count of this clone. The chain combines TRBV19 with TRBJ2-3, with 7 positions matching TRBD1. J gave up 0 bases and V 9 bases, and 6 bases lay outside the gene matches. This CDR3 is 14 amino acids long. Germline-derived CDR1 and CDR2 are LNHDA and SQIVND (reference sequence). CDR3 DNA sequence: TGTGCCAGCAAACAGGGGTTTAGCACAGATACGCAGTATTTT. Translated: CASKQGFSTDTQYF.

The genes are TRBV5-6 and TRBJ2-4, with no clear D. The CDR3 has 14 amino acids. From germline, CDR1 is SGHDT and CDR2 YYEEEE. Between the trimmed V and J ends, which lost 1 base and 5 bases, there was a span of 10 bases. The CDR3 spells CASSLWAAQNIQYF. The CDR3 DNA sequence: TGTGCCAGCAGCTTGTGGGCTGCCCAAAACATTCAGTACTTC.

V is TRBV5-8 and J is TRBJ1-5; tentatively, D is TRBD1 (6 bases). Germline loops: CDR1 SGHTS, CDR2 YDEGEE. The CDR3 totals 16 residues. Trimming removed 7 bases at V and 0 bases at J, with 17 bases between. CDR3 nucleotide sequence: TGTGCCAGCGGGCCCGGGACATTCCTTAGCAATCAGCCCCAGCATTTT. Translating gives CASGPGTFLSNQPQHF.

The rearrangement links TRBV27 to TRBJ2-5; the match to TRBD1 covers 9 bases. This CDR3 comprises 15 residues. V shed 6 bases, J shed 4 bases, and the junction held 9 bases outside the gene matches. Germline CDR1 reads MNHEY; CDR2 reads SMNVEV (reference sequence). CDR3 protein: CASSLRDREGETQYF. Here the CDR3 DNA reads TGTGCCAGCAGCCTCCGGGACAGGGAAGGAGAGACCCAGTACTTC.

The rearrangement joins TRBV5-1 to TRBJ2-7; D possibly corresponds to TRBD2 (5 bases). The CDR3 has 13 residues. The ends were cut back, 5 bases at V and 3 bases at J, with 12 bases in the middle. In germline, CDR1 is SGHRS, CDR2 YFSETQ. The CDR3 nucleotides read TGCGCCAGCAGGGACCCGAGGGTCTACGAGCAGTACTTC. Amino acids: CASRDPRVYEQYF.

The genes are TRBV5-1 and TRBJ2-1; the match to TRBD1 covers 10 bases. This CDR3 is 13 amino acids long. V lost 3 bases and J lost 8; bases outside the gene matches: 2. Germline CDR1 is SGHRS and CDR2 is YFSETQ. CDR3 protein: CASSWTGGHEQFF. CDR3 sequence (DNA): TGCGCCAGCAGCTGGACAGGGGGGCATGAGCAGTTCTTC.

The gene calls are TRBV15 and TRBJ2-5, with 11 bases lining up with TRBD2. The CDR3 is 16 residues long. Trimming took 3 bases from V and 2 from J; bases not matched to a gene: 5. In germline, CDR1 is LNHNV, CDR2 YYDKDF (reference sequence). The CDR3 here is CATSRELAGVQETQYF. The CDR3 nucleotides read TGTGCCACCAGCAGGGAACTAGCGGGGGTACAAGAGACCCAGTACTTC.

This clone came up once. The rearrangement links TRBV12-5 to TRBJ1-3; D not certain. This CDR3 region has 15 residues. V lost 3 bases and J lost 0, with 9 bases in between. Germline CDR1 is LGHNT and CDR2 is FRNRAP. CDR3 sequence reads: CASGLLSGSGNTIYF. CDR3 DNA: TGTGCTAGTGGTTTACTCTCCGGCTCTGGAAACACCATATATTTT.

This chain joins TRBV9 and TRBJ2-4, with TRBD1 matching 7 bases. V lost 4 bases, J lost 0 bases, and 4 bases stayed unmatched. The length of the CDR3 is 15 residues. CDR1 and CDR2 from the germline V gene are SGDLS and YYNGEE. CDR3 sequence reads: CASSQTGTAKNIQYF. DNA of the CDR3: TGTGCCAGCAGCCAGACAGGGACAGCCAAAAACATTCAGTACTTC.

The chain joins TRBV13 to TRBJ2-3, with 11 bases that match TRBD1. CDR1 is PRHDT and CDR2 is FYEKMQ in the germline V gene (reference sequence). With V trimmed by 5 bases and J by 4 bases, 8 bases remained unmatched. This CDR3 comprises 16 residues. The CDR3 DNA reads TGTGCCAGCAGCATGGGACAGGGGGGGTCAGCAGATACGCAGTATTTT. It encodes CASSMGQGGSADTQYF.

This chain's CDR3 is CASSAAGRNQPQHF. Written as DNA, the CDR3 is TGTGCCAGCAGTGCCGCGGGGCGCAATCAGCCCCAGCATTTT. V gene TRBV6-1 combines with J gene TRBJ1-5, with a weak D call TRBD1 (5 bases). Trimming took 4 bases from V and 2 from J, leaving 9 bases between them. The CDR3 loop spans 14 amino acids. Germline assignment: CDR1 MNHNS and CDR2 SASEGT.

The chain joins TRBV4-2 to TRBJ2-7; D perhaps matches TRBD1 (6 bases). The CDR3 consists of 16 residues. Germline assignment: CDR1 LGHNA and CDR2 YNFKEQ. Trimming took off 0 bases at V and 0 bases at J, with 12 bases between the two ends. DNA of the CDR3: TGTGCCAGCAGCCAAGATTTGGGACATCCCTCCTACGAGCAGTACTTC. As protein: CASSQDLGHPSYEQYF.

In this sample, this clone turned up a few times. The chain joins TRBV6-1 to TRBJ1-1, with D unclear. Germline CDR1 reads MNHNS; CDR2 reads SASEGT. The CDR3 contains 14 residues. Trimming cost V 8 bases and J 3 bases, with 16 bases left between them. As DNA, the CDR3 is TGTGCCAGCTTCCGAACCGAGGCGCACACTGAAGCTTTCTTT. Amino acid sequence: CASFRTEAHTEAFF.

The CDR3 is CASSLDPGQASRAFF. CDR3 DNA: TGTGCCAGCAGCTTAGACCCGGGACAGGCCTCTCGCGCTTTCTTT. The chain employs TRBV5-4 and TRBJ1-1, with 8 bases fitting TRBD1. Per germline, CDR1 SGHNT and CDR2 YYREEE (reference sequence). The ends lost 2 bases at V and 11 bases at J; junction bases unmatched: 14. CDR3 length equals 15 residues. The full variable domain, in which reference TRBV5-4 and TRBJ1-1 provide the parts outside the CDR3, is ETGVTQSPTHLIKTRGQQVTLRCSSQSGHNTVSWYQQALGQGPQFIFQYYREEENGRGNFPPRFSGLQFPNYSSELNVNALELDDSALYLCASSLDPGQASRAFFGQGTRLTVV.

The J gene is TRBJ2-3, the V gene TRBV5-1, with 12 bases lining up with TRBD2. The germline gives CDR1 SGHRS, CDR2 YFSETQ. The CDR3 has 17 residues. V lost 0 bases and J lost 3; bases outside the gene matches: 5. CDR3 nucleotides: TGCGCCAGCAGCTTGGTGTCTAGCGGGGGGGCAACAGATACGCAGTATTTT. Its protein is CASSLVSSGGATDTQYF.

The rearrangement links TRBV19 to TRBJ1-5; 8 positions match TRBD1. V was pared by 6 bases and J by 5 bases, with 3 bases of the junction left unmatched. Germline lookup yields CDR1 LNHDA and CDR2 SQIVND (reference sequence). This CDR3 comprises 13 residues. CDR3 in DNA: TGTGCCAGTAGCGGACAGGGAGATCAGCCCCAGCATTTT. Its translation is CASSGQGDQPQHF.

This chain uses TRBV30 with TRBJ2-3; 12 bases map to TRBD2. Germline-derived CDR1 and CDR2 are GTSNPN and SVGIG (reference sequence). This CDR3 is built from 18 residues. Trimming at V came to 1 base and at J to 4 bases, leaving 12 bases not matched to a gene. CDR3 residues: CAWSGAPLAGGQADTQYF. The CDR3 DNA is TGTGCCTGGAGTGGGGCCCCCCTAGCGGGGGGGCAGGCAGATACGCAGTATTTT.

The genes are TRBV2 and TRBJ2-2, with D perhaps matching TRBD2 (6 bases). The CDR3 spans 16 residues. V lost 2 bases and J 0 bases, leaving 10 bases between the germline ends. The V gene's germline CDR1 is SNHLY and CDR2 FYNNEI. The CDR3, as DNA: TGTGCCAGCAGTGAACTCGGAGGGGCGAACACCGGGGAGCTGTTTTTT. Amino acid sequence: CASSELGGANTGELFF. Filled out from reference TRBV2 and TRBJ2-2, the complete variable domain reads EPEVTQTPSHQVTQMGQEVILRCVPISNHLYFYWYRQILGQKVEFLVSFYNNEISEKSEIFDDQFSVERPDGSNFTLKIRSTKLEDSAMYFCASSELGGANTGELFFGEGSRLTVL.

The chain links TRBV7-3 to TRBJ2-1; TRBD2 matches 7 bases. With V trimmed by 4 bases and J by 2 bases, 5 bases remained unmatched. The germline CDR1 and CDR2 sequences are SGHTA and FQGTGA. The CDR3 sequence is 15 residues long. The CDR3 loop is CASSSNGLAYNEQFF. The CDR3 region has the DNA TGTGCCAGCAGCTCAAACGGACTAGCCTACAATGAGCAGTTCTTC.

For the CDR3, the DNA is TGCGCCAGCAGCCCCACCCCGGGTTATGGCTACACCTTC. This gives the protein CASSPTPGYGYTF. V gene TRBV5-1 combines with J gene TRBJ1-2; D unresolved. The CDR3 has 13 amino acids. Trimming stripped 4 bases from V and 5 bases from J, with 12 bases between. Germline CDR1 reads SGHRS; CDR2 reads YFSETQ.

This chain connects TRBV9 to TRBJ2-7; 10 nucleotides line up with TRBD1. The germline V gene has CDR1 SGDLS and CDR2 YYNGEE. V shed 0 bases, J shed 7 bases, and the junction held 7 bases outside the gene matches. The CDR3 has 15 residues. The CDR3 is CASSVGTGGLFEQYF. CDR3 DNA sequence: TGTGCCAGCAGCGTAGGGACAGGGGGTCTGTTTGAGCAGTACTTC.